The clone carrying this TCR beta chain was detected many times. Its antigen remains unknown. This specimen comes from a study of blood T cells in healthy people across ages. Study-wide context: About one barcoded beta molecule per two T cells was the capture yield of template switching.

Combining a sample-barcoded 5' primer with a J-beta primer mix, a second PCR ran for 7 to 11 cycles. TCRdb reprocessed the 5' RACE reads via MiXCR and lists one record per CDR3 protein. The sample shows approximately 700,000 distinct CDR3 sequences, 32% of them seen only once. Study results and limitations: Observed TCR beta diversity per million T cells went down as age went up. This fall followed a roughly linear course with age. Changes in expanded clonotypes were possibly confounded, as the CMV status of donors was unknown.

Germline CDR1 SEHNR, CDR2 FQNEAQ (reference sequence). The CDR3 is 17 residues long. The V gene lost 5 bases and the J gene lost 8 bases, with 24 bases spanning the gap. Caucasian individuals from Russia who were healthy and aged about 6 to 95 acted as donors. Material for sequencing was blood. The receptor comes from an elderly woman in good health. The V call is TRBV7-9, the J call TRBJ1-4, with D hard to call. CDR3 DNA: TGTGCCAGCAGCCCACCGAACCACAGCCGTGCAATAGAAAAACTGTTTTTT. Translation gives CASSPPNHSRAIEKLFF.